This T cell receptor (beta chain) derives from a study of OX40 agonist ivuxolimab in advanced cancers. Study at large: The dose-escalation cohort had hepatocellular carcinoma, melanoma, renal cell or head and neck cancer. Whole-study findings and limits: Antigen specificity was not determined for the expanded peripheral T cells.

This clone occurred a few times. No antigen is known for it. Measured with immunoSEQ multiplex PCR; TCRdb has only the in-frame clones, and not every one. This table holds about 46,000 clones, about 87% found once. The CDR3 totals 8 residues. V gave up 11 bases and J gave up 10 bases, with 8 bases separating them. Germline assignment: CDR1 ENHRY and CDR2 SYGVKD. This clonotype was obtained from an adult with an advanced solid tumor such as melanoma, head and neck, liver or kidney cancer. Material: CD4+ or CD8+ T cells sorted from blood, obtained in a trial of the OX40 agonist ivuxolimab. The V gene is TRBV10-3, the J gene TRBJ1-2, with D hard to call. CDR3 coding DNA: TGTGCCGTCGGAAACTACACCTTC. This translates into CAVGNYTF.